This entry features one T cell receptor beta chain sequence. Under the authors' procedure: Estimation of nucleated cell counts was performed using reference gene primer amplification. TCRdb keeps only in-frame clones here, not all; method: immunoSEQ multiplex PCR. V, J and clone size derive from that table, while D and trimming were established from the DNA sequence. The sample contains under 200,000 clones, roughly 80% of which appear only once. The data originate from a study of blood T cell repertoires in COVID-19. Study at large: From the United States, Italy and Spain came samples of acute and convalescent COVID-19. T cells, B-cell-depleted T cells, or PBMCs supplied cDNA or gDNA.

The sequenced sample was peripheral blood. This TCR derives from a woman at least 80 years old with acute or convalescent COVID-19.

In DNA, the CDR3 is TGTGCCAGCAGCCGCGATACTTCCTACGAGCAGTACTTC. Amino acid sequence: CASSRDTSYEQYF. The chain joins TRBV27 to TRBJ2-7; the D is unclear. CDR1 is MNHEY, CDR2 SMNVEV, per germline (reference sequence). Trimming removed 6 bases at V and 1 base at J, with 10 bases between. The CDR3 totals 13 residues.